The source of this TCR beta chain is a study of blood T cell repertoires in COVID-19. Study as a whole: The origin of the acute and convalescent COVID-19 samples was the United States, Italy and Spain. PBMCs, B-cell-depleted T cells, or T cells provided the cDNA or gDNA that made up the material.

The CDR3 has 11 amino acids. The V segment lost 6 bases and the J segment 10 bases; nucleotides outside the gene matches: 3. In the authors' workflow: It was from reference gene primer amplification that nucleated cell counts were estimated. Assay used: immunoSEQ multiplex PCR; TCRdb lists only in-frame clones, some missing. Clone size and the V and J calls come from that table; the DNA yielded D and trimming. Here the sample spans some 74,000 clones, approximately 79% being singletons. What was sequenced was peripheral blood. The chain carries TRBV12-3 or TRBV12-4 and TRBJ2-1; TRBD2 matches at 7 bases. This TCR came from a man aged 65 to 79 with active or convalescent COVID-19. The CDR3: CASSSGREQFF. The CDR3 DNA sequence: TGTGCCAGCAGCTCCGGGAGGGAGCAGTTCTTC.